A selection of T cell receptor beta chains follows, all from one sample in a study of monozygotic twins with inflammatory bowel disease. With the 5' RACE reads reprocessed, TCRdb shows one record per CDR3 protein and no DNA. The sample totals some 170,000 distinct CDR3 sequences; its top ten clones hold approximately 2.8%. Material: blood. The source is a human donor with ulcerative colitis or Crohn's disease, or a healthy co-twin of an affected twin (not recorded which). Both conserved end residues are part of each CDR3.

v_gene	j_gene	CDR3aa
TRBV20-1	TRBJ2-1	CSARGFSGRFDEQFF
TRBV10-3	TRBJ2-1	CAISVTDSSYNEQFF
TRBV20-1	TRBJ2-1	CSARTGTSGRAGKNEQFF
TRBV19	TRBJ2-2	CASSILGSLAGELFF
TRBV10-3	TRBJ1-5	CAISSVLVRDRGLGGNQPQHF
TRBV4-1	TRBJ2-1	CASSQEEARNEQFF
TRBV4-2	TRBJ2-6	CASSLGSIGSGANVLTF
TRBV6-7	TRBJ1-1	CASSYSNLAPRTKTEAFF
TRBV6-2/TRBV6-3	TRBJ2-5	CASSYPDREETQYF
TRBV2	TRBJ2-1	CASIRLAGGMKFF
TRBV15	TRBJ2-1	CATTSGGKYNEQFF
TRBV9	TRBJ1-4	CASSAQVGLYNEKLFF
TRBV7-9	TRBJ2-5	CASSLAGTHQETQYF
TRBV6-6	TRBJ1-6	CASTITSGNSPLHF
TRBV20-1	TRBJ1-6	CSAGPPSSYNSPLHF
TRBV5-4	TRBJ1-1	CASSPRPQGRGTEAFF
TRBV29-1	TRBJ1-5	CSVVGQMNQPQHF
TRBV19	TRBJ2-3	CASSIGTITDTQYF
TRBV12-3/TRBV12-4	TRBJ2-2	CASSFSGVNTGELFF
TRBV11-2	TRBJ2-1	CASSLSRANEQFF
TRBV19	TRBJ2-7	CASRTGNEQYF
TRBV20-1	TRBJ2-3	CSASYRHTDTQYF
TRBV29-1	TRBJ2-3	CSVAGLAGGGDTQYF
TRBV28	TRBJ2-3	CASRVTSGRSADTQYF
TRBV12-3/TRBV12-4	TRBJ2-5	CASSFTLRADRGQETQYF
TRBV9	TRBJ2-6	CATWSRAGANVLTF
TRBV6-4	TRBJ2-1	CASSEVGLAGGNEQFF
TRBV19	TRBJ2-7	CATSFTGGYEQYF
TRBV24-1	TRBJ1-5	CATSDDGFEPQHF
TRBV29-1	TRBJ1-6	CSVRQGGYSPLHF
TRBV4-3	TRBJ2-4	CASSQETSGNLDIQYF
TRBV18	TRBJ2-1	CASSPGPGQSLDEQFF
TRBV7-3	TRBJ2-7	CASSSRAGSYEQYF
TRBV20-1	TRBJ2-3	CSASSIQTTKDGGTQYF
TRBV28	TRBJ2-4	CATHRTGAKNIQYF
TRBV12-3/TRBV12-4	TRBJ2-1	CASTLGSTSGSDEQFF
TRBV28	TRBJ1-5	CASSFFTFQPQHF
TRBV7-6	TRBJ2-5	CASTPFVSETQYF
TRBV5-1	TRBJ2-5	CASSFPRDQPTQYF
TRBV18	TRBJ1-2	CASQVANYGYTF
TRBV9	TRBJ2-1	CASSVDGRSNFEGQFF
TRBV9	TRBJ2-7	CASSAWDSDNPYEQYF
TRBV20-1	TRBJ2-1	CSAGDSFGSEFF